The 13 T cell receptor beta chains listed next were all sequenced from one sample in a study of T-cell memory formation after mild COVID-19. From the 5' RACE reads, TCRdb called clonotypes with MiXCR, one entry per CDR3 protein. Among hundreds of thousands of distinct CDR3 sequences, roughly 17% were seen once, and the ten largest hold roughly 7.7%. Sequencing used PBMCs or a T cell subset sorted from them (not recorded which). All receptors derive from an adult woman who had mild COVID-19 (a few samples of this study predate the infection). Cell type and time point are not known.

The J gene is TRBJ2-2, the V gene TRBV29-1, with 9 positions matching TRBD2. The CDR3 sequence is 12 residues long. After removal of 6 bases from V and 6 bases from J, the junction contained 2 bases not matched to a gene. Germline V gene data show CDR1 as SQVTM and CDR2 as ANQGSEA. CDR3 amino acids: CSVGLASGELFF. For the CDR3, the DNA is TGCAGCGTAGGACTAGCGTCCGGGGAGCTGTTTTTT.

This clonotype was counted at least ten times. This rearrangement joins TRBV12-3 or TRBV12-4 to TRBJ2-3; D remains unclear. The CDR3 totals 18 residues. The ends were cut back, 2 bases at V and 0 bases at J, with 18 bases in the middle. CDR3 DNA sequence: TGTGCCAGCAGTTTAAATTCCGGGCGGATATCTAGCACAGATACGCAGTATTTT. Amino acid sequence: CASSLNSGRISSTDTQYF.

This chain connects TRBV6-1 to TRBJ2-5; 8 positions match TRBD2. The CDR3 length is 16 residues. The germline gives CDR1 MNHNS, CDR2 SASEGT. J was trimmed by 2 bases and V by 1 base; bases with no gene match: 6. CDR3 loop: CASSEGVGGAQETQYF. The DNA for the CDR3 is TGTGCCAGCAGTGAAGGTGTCGGGGGGGCTCAAGAGACCCAGTACTTC.

The chain carries TRBV30 and TRBJ1-2; the D gene is possibly TRBD1 (5 bases). The CDR3 sequence is 13 residues long. From germline, CDR1 is GTSNPN and CDR2 SVGIG (reference sequence). Trimming took 4 bases from V and 7 from J, leaving 16 bases between them. The CDR3 bases are TGTGCCTGGATCGCGGGGGTTAGCGGTGGCTACACCTTC. It encodes CAWIAGVSGGYTF.

The chain recombines TRBV5-5 with TRBJ2-2; 11 nucleotides line up with TRBD2. Unmatched junction bases numbered 3, after V lost 3 bases and J lost 5 bases. The CDR3 is 15 residues long. Looked up from germline, CDR1 is SGHKS and CDR2 is YYEKEE (reference sequence). CDR3 in amino acids: CASSSSSGGTGELFF. The CDR3 coding sequence is TGTGCCAGCAGCTCATCTAGCGGGGGGACCGGGGAGCTGTTTTTT.

This clonotype has a handful of counts. The V call is TRBV15, the J call TRBJ2-3, with a possible D match to TRBD2 (5 bases). The germline V gene has CDR1 LNHNV and CDR2 YYDKDF (reference sequence). V was cut by 1 base and J by 6 bases, with 20 bases left in between. The CDR3 is 17 amino acids. CDR3 sequence: CATSRGAGINLRDTQYF. The DNA of the CDR3 is TGTGCCACCAGCAGAGGCGCGGGTATAAATTTAAGGGATACGCAGTATTTT.

This chain links TRBV6-1 with TRBJ1-3; D uncertain. The CDR3 sequence is 15 residues long. CDR1 and CDR2 from the germline V gene are MNHNS and SASEGT. V shed 6 bases and J shed 0 bases, with 12 bases lying between them. The CDR3 coding sequence is TGTGCCAGCAGCGCCAGTCCGAGCTCTGGAAACACCATATATTTT. This gives the protein CASSASPSSGNTIYF.

This clonotype was detected a few times. The V call is TRBV7-9, the J call TRBJ2-3; 8 bases line up with TRBD2. Germline V lookup: CDR1 SEHNR, CDR2 FQNEAQ (reference sequence). Trimming removed 5 bases from V and 6 bases from J; junction bases left unmatched: 16. The CDR3 spans 17 residues. CDR3 in amino acids: CASSLPLAGTPQDTQYF. The CDR3 nucleotides read TGTGCCAGCAGCCTCCCCTTAGCGGGGACTCCGCAGGATACGCAGTATTTT.

The chain employs TRBV5-1 and TRBJ2-5; 9 nucleotides agree with TRBD2. The germline CDR1 and CDR2 sequences are SGHRS and YFSETQ. This CDR3 is built from 16 residues. Trimming cost V 4 bases and J 4 bases; bases outside gene matches: 11. As DNA, the CDR3 is TGCGCCAGCAGCCCTAGCGGGACACCTCAGGGAGAGACCCAGTACTTC. Its translation: CASSPSGTPQGETQYF. The full variable domain, with the rest looked up from reference TRBV5-1 and TRBJ2-5, is KAGVTQTPRYLIKTRGQQVTLSCSPISGHRSVSWYQQTPGQGLQFLFEYFSETQRNKGNFPGRFSGRQFSNSRSEMNVSTLELGDSALYLCASSPSGTPQGETQYFGPGTRLLVL.

The chain couples TRBV24-1 to TRBJ2-3; weak D call: TRBD2 (5 bases). Germline loops: CDR1 KGHDR, CDR2 SFDVKD. The germline V and J ends were trimmed by 9 bases and 2 bases, with 14 bases remaining between them. The CDR3 is 14 amino acids. CDR3 sequence (DNA): TGTGCCACCCGGGATCCCACTGCCACAGATACGCAGTATTTT. Its translation: CATRDPTATDTQYF.

This chain joins TRBV25-1 and TRBJ2-1, with D hard to call. The V end was cut by 3 bases, the J end by 2 bases, with 8 bases between. The CDR3 is made up of 14 amino acids. Germline V CDR1 and CDR2: MGHDK, SYGVNS. The CDR3: CASSDLSTYNEQFF. CDR3 nucleotide sequence: TGTGCCAGCAGTGATTTAAGCACCTACAATGAGCAGTTCTTC.

In this sample, this clonotype turned up a few times. The V and J genes are TRBV3-1 and TRBJ2-2, with D unclear. V lost 4 bases, J lost 5 bases, and 14 bases lay in between. The CDR3 covers 15 residues. Germline-derived CDR1 and CDR2 are LGHDT and YNNKEL (reference sequence). The chain's CDR3 is CASSLDSDPTGELFF. Written as DNA, the CDR3 is TGTGCCAGCAGCCTAGACTCCGACCCGACCGGGGAGCTGTTTTTT.

The chain is built from TRBV14 and TRBJ1-2, with D uncertain. V was shortened by 5 bases and J by 0 bases, with 13 bases between the two germline ends. The germline gives CDR1 SGHDN, CDR2 FVKESK. The CDR3 is 15 amino acids. The CDR3 sequence is CASSSRRTANYGYTF. The DNA for the CDR3 is TGTGCCAGCAGCTCTCGACGGACCGCTAACTATGGCTACACCTTC. Using reference TRBV14 and TRBJ1-2 for the parts outside the CDR3, the full variable domain is EAGVTQFPSHSVIEKGQTVTLRCDPISGHDNLYWYRRVMGKEIKFLLHFVKESKQDESGMPNNRFLAERTGGTYSTLKVQPAELEDSGVYFCASSSRRTANYGYTFGSGTRLTVV.